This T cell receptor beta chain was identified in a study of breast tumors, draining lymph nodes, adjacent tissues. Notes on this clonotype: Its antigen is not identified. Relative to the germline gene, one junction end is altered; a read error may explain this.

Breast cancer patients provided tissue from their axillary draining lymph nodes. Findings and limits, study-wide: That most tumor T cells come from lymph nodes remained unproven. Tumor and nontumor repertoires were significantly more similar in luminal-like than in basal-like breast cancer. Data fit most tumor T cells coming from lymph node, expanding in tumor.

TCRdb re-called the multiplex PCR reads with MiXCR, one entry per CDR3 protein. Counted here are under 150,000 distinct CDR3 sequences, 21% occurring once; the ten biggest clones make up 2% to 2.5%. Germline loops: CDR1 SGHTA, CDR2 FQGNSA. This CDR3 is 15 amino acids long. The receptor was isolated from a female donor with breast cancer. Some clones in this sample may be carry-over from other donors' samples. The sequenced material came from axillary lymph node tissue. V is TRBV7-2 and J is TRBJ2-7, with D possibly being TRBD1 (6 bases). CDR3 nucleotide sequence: TGTGCCAGCAGCTTAGCAGCAGGGGCGACTTGGGAGCAATACTTC. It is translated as CASSLAAGATWEQYF.